Presented here are 7 T cell receptor beta chains from one specimen sequenced in a study of technical replicates of blood from several donors. Produced via immunoSEQ multiplex PCR; TCRdb's table is partial and in-frame only. The table lists tens of thousands of clones, 85% to 95% of them singletons. The sequenced sample was T cells isolated from PBMCs. All receptors derive from a human donor in good health.

The genes are TRBV28 and TRBJ1-1; possible D gene TRBD1, 5 bases. This CDR3 region has 12 residues. The V gene lost 4 bases and the J gene lost 5 bases, with 8 bases spanning the gap. CDR1 and CDR2 from the germline V gene are MDHEN and SYDVKM. CDR3 protein: CASSWGGTEAFF. CDR3 in DNA: TGTGCCAGCAGTTGGGGGGGTACTGAAGCTTTCTTT.

This clone was found once. J is TRBJ1-2 and V is TRBV15; TRBD1 matches 7 bases. Germline CDR1 reads LNHNV; CDR2 reads YYDKDF (reference sequence). V gave up 3 bases and J gave up 3 bases; unmatched junction bases: 13. The CDR3 is 17 residues long. The CDR3 DNA reads as TGTGCCACCAGCAGTGAGAGGGACAGCCTCCCCGACTATGGCTACACCTTC. It specifies CATSSERDSLPDYGYTF.

This sequence joins TRBV7-8 and TRBJ1-2; the D is unclear. The V and J ends lost 3 bases and 2 bases respectively, with 13 bases between them. From germline, CDR1 is SGHVS and CDR2 FQNEAQ. This CDR3 contains 15 residues. CDR3 loop: CASSFRQPRNYGYTF. The CDR3 nucleotides are TGTGCCAGCAGCTTCCGGCAACCTAGAAACTATGGCTACACCTTC.

V gene TRBV7-2 combines with J gene TRBJ2-7; D uncertain. Germline-derived CDR1 and CDR2 are SGHTA and FQGNSA. Trimming removed 1 base at V and 1 base at J, with 8 bases between. The CDR3 runs to 14 residues. Here the CDR3 reads CASSLVQISYEQYF. The CDR3, as DNA: TGTGCCAGCAGCTTAGTGCAGATTTCCTACGAGCAGTACTTC.

The CDR3 region is CASSQDSSGIVEQFF. The CDR3 region has the DNA TGTGCCAGCAGCCAAGACTCTAGCGGGATCGTGGAGCAGTTCTTC. The chain employs TRBV4-2 and TRBJ2-1, with TRBD2 identical over 9 bases. The J segment lost 10 bases and the V segment lost 0 bases, leaving 7 bases of the junction unmatched. This CDR3 region has 15 residues. CDR1 is LGHNA and CDR2 is YNFKEQ in the germline V gene.

The chain links TRBV5-1 to TRBJ2-1; D is possibly TRBD2 (5 bases). Per germline, CDR1 SGHRS and CDR2 YFSETQ. The CDR3 runs 15 residues. With 4 bases removed from V and 0 bases from J, the gap between germline ends came to 11 bases. CDR3 amino acids: CASSLGENSYNEQFF. Here the CDR3 DNA reads TGCGCCAGCAGCCTGGGAGAGAACTCCTACAATGAGCAGTTCTTC.

This clone was counted once. V and J are TRBV5-6 and TRBJ1-5; D ambiguous. Trimming removed 0 bases from V and 5 bases from J, with 15 bases in between. Germline CDR1 and CDR2: SGHDT and YYEEEE. This CDR3 contains 16 residues. The CDR3 DNA reads TGTGCCAGCAGCTTGGGACGCGGCGGGAGAGATCAGCCCCAGCATTTT. Its protein is CASSLGRGGRDQPQHF. The whole variable domain, remainder taken from reference TRBV5-6 and TRBJ1-5, is DAGVTQSPTHLIKTRGQQVTLRCSPKSGHDTVSWYQQALGQGPQFIFQYYEEEERQRGNFPDRFSGHQFPNYSSELNVNALLLGDSALYLCASSLGRGGRDQPQHFGDGTRLSIL.